This T cell receptor (beta chain) is from a study of blood T cell repertoires in COVID-19. For the study at large: The United States, Italy and Spain were the sources of the acute and convalescent COVID-19 samples.

Trimming pared 7 bases from V and 0 bases from J, leaving 10 bases between. CDR3 length equals 14 residues. Looked up from germline, CDR1 is MNHEY and CDR2 is SVGAGI. Clones were read by immunoSEQ multiplex PCR, and TCRdb kept only the in-frame ones, dropping some. Of hundreds of thousands of clones listed, approximately 90% are singletons. Assignments of participants to cohorts depended upon their own reported clinical history. Among Cohort 3 donors, those recovered had two negative PCRs, clearance, or symptom resolution. The sequence derives from a young man who had recovered from COVID-19. The chain uses TRBV6-5 and TRBJ1-3; possibly TRBD1 for D (6 bases). The sequenced material came from PBMCs or T cells enriched from blood (not recorded which). The CDR3 spells CASKGQSSGNTIYF. Here the CDR3 DNA reads TGTGCCAGCAAAGGACAGAGCTCTGGAAACACCATATATTTT.